The following is a T cell receptor (beta chain) sequence with its context. Its antigen is unidentified. This specimen comes from a study of Ad26.COV2.S vaccination and SARS-CoV-2 variants. Here immunoSEQ multiplex PCR was the method, and the copy in TCRdb shows in-frame clones only, minus some. Among just over 350,000 clones listed, approximately 85% were seen once. Treatment defined: about 20 received Ad26.COV2.S at low or high dose, single or two shots; 5 received placebo; per-sample allocation not given. The samples date from day 63 after the first vaccine or placebo injection. The sample came from a Boston adult aged 18-55 years. Germline CDR1 SNHLY, CDR2 FYNNEI. This CDR3 is 15 amino acids long. Trimming shortened V by 2 bases and J by 4 bases, and 15 bases separated the two germline ends. Study conclusions and caveats: Vaccinees showed greater spike-specific TCR breadth than placebo recipients.

The sequence derives from a person between 18 and 65 years old who received the Ad26.COV2.S COVID-19 vaccine or a placebo. V is TRBV2 and J is TRBJ2-7; D ambiguous. Sequencing was performed on peripheral blood, taken in a trial of Ad26.COV2.S vaccine versus placebo. The DNA of the CDR3 is TGTGCCAGCAGTGAACTGGGCCCGGTGGGGTACGAGCAGTACTTC. This codes for CASSELGPVGYEQYF.